This T cell receptor (beta chain) was documented in a study of blood T cell repertoires in COVID-19. Study-wide context: T cells, B-cell-depleted T cells, or PBMCs provided the cDNA or gDNA that served as material.

Seattle patients were enrolled during active infection and followed longitudinally. The CDR3 is 16 amino acids. The germline V and J ends were trimmed by 1 base and 2 bases, with 13 bases remaining between them. From germline, CDR1 is SGHAT and CDR2 FQNNGV. In the original workflow: Counts of nucleated cells, estimated from reference gene primer amplification, were obtained. Clones were sequenced by immunoSEQ multiplex PCR, and TCRdb holds only the in-frame ones, with some missing. For V, J and clone size, that table is used; D and trimming come from the DNA. The repertoire holds 150,000 to 180,000 clones, with approximately 85% as singletons.

Material for sequencing was peripheral blood. This chain links TRBV11-2 with TRBJ2-3; D not certain. The clonotype originates from a woman aged 60-70 years with COVID-19, enrolled during active disease. The CDR3, as DNA: TGTGCCAGCAGCTTAGTCGACTCCTTGTACACAGATACGCAGTATTTT. It specifies CASSLVDSLYTDTQYF.